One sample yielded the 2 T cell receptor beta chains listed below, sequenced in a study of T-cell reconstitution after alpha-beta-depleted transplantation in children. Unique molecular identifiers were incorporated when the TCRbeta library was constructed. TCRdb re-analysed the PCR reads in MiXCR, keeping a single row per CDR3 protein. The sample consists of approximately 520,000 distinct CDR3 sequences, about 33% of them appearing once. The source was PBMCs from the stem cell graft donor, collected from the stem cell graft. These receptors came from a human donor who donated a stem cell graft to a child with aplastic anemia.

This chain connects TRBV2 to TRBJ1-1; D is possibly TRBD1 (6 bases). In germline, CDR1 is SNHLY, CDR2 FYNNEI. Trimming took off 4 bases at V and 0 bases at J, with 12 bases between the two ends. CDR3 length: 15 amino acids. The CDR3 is CASSGRGGMNTEAFF. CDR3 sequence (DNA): TGTGCCAGCAGTGGGAGGGGGGGTATGAACACTGAAGCTTTCTTT.

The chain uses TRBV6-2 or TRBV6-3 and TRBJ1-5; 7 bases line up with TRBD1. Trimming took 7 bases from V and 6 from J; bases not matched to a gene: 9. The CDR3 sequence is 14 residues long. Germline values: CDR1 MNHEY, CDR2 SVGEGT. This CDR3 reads CASMPGDRIQPQHF. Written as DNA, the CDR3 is TGTGCCAGCATGCCGGGGGACAGAATTCAGCCCCAGCATTTT.